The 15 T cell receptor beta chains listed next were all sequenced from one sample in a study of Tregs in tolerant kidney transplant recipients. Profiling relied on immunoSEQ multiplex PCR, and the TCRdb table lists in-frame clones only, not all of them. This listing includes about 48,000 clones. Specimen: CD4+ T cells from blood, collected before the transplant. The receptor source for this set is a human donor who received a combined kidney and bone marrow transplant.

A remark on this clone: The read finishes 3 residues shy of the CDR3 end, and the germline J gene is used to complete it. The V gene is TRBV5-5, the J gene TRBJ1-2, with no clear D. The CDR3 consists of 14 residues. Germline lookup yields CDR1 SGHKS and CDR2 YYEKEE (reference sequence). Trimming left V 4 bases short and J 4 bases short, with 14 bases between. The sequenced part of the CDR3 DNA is TGTGCCAGCAGCAATACCCAGGCGTCCTATGGC. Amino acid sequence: CASSNTQASYG. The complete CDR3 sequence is CASSNTQASYGYTF.

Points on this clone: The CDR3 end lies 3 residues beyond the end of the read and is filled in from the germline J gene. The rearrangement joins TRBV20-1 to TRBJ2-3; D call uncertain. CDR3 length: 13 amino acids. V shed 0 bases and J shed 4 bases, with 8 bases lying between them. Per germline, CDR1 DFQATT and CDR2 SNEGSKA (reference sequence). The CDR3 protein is CSARDNPADTQYF. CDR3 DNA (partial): TGCAGTGCTAGAGATAATCCGGCAGATACG.

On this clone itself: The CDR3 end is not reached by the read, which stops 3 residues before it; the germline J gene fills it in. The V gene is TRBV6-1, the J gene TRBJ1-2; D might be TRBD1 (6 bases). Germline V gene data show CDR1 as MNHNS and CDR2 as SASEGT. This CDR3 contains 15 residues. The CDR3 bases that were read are TGTGCCAGCAGTGAAGCCCGTACAGGGTCTAGAGGC. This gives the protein CASSEARTGSRG. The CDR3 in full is CASSEARTGSRGYTF.

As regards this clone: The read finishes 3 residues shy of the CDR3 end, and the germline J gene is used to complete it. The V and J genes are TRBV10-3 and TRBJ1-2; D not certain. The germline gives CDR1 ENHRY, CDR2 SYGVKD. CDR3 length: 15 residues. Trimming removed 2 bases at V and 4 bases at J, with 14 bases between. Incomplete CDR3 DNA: TGTGCCATCAGTGAGGATGGAGGGCAAGGCTATGGC. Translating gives CAISEDGGQGYG. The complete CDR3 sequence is CAISEDGGQGYGYTF.

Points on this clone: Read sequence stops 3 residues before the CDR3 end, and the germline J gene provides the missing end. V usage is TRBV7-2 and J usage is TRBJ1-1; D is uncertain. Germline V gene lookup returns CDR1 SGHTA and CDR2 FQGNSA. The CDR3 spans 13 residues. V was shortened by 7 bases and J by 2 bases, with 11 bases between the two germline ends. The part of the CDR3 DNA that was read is TGTGCCAGCACCTTGACACACAACACTGAA. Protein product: CASTLTHNTE. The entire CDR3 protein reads CASTLTHNTEAFF.

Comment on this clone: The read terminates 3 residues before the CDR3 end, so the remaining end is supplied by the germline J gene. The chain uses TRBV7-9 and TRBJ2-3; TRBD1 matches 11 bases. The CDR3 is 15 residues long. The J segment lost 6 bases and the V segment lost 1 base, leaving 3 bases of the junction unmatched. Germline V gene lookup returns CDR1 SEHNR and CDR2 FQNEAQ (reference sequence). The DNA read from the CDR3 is TGTGCCAGCAGCTTAGGGACAGGGGGCTTGGATACG. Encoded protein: CASSLGTGGLDT. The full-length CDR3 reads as CASSLGTGGLDTQYF.

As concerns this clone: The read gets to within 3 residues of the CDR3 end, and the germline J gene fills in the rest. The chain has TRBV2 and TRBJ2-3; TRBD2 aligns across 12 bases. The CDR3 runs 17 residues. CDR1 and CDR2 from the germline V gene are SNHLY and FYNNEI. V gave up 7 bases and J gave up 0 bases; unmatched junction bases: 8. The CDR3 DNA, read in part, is TGTGCCAGCACCCGGACTAGCGGGGTGACTAGCACAGATACG. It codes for CASTRTSGVTSTDT. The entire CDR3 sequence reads CASTRTSGVTSTDTQYF.

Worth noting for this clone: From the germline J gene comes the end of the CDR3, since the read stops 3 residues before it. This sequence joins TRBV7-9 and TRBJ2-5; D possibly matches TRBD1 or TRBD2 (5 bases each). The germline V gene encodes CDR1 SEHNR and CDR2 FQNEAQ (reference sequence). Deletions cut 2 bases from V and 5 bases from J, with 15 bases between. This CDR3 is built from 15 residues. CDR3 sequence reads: CASSLLVNEGETQYF. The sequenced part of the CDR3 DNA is TGTGCCAGCAGCTTACTAGTCAACGAGGGGGAGACC. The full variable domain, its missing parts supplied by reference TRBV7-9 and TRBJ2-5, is DTGVSQNPRHKITKRGQNVTFRCDPISEHNRLYWYRQTLGQGPEFLTYFQNEAQLEKSRLLSDRFSAERPKGSFSTLEIQRTEQGDSAMYLCASSLLVNEGETQYFGPGTRLLVL.

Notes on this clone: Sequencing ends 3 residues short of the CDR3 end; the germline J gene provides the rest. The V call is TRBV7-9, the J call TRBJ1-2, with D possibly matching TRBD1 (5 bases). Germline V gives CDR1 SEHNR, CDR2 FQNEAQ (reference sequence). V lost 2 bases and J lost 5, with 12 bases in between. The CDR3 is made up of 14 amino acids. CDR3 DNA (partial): TGTGCCAGCAGCTTAACAGGCTGGTGGTATGGC. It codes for CASSLTGWWYG. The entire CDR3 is CASSLTGWWYGYTF.

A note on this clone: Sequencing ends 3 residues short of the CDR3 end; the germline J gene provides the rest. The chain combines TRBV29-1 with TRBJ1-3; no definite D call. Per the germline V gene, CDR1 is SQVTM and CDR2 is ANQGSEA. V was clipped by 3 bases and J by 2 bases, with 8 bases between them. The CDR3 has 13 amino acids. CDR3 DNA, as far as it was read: TGCAGCGTTGATAGATTAGCTGGAAACACC. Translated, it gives CSVDRLAGNT. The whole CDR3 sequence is CSVDRLAGNTIYF.

CDR3 DNA, as far as it was read: TGTGCCAGCAGCTTCTCGTCCTACGAG. As protein: CASSFSSYE. The complete CDR3 protein is CASSFSSYEQYF. This chain links TRBV7-8 with TRBJ2-7; D uncertain. The CDR3 is cut off 3 residues early in the read; its end comes from the germline J gene. The V gene lost 3 bases and the J gene lost 1 base, with 4 bases spanning the gap. The CDR3 sequence is 12 residues long. Germline V CDR1 and CDR2: SGHVS, FQNEAQ.

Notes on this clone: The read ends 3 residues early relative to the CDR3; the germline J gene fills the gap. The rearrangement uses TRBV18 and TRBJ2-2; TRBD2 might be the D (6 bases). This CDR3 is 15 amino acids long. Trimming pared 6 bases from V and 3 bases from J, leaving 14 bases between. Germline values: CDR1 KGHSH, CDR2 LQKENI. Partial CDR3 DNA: TGTGCCAGCTCGACGGGACTTTACGACACCGGGGAG. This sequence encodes CASSTGLYDTGE. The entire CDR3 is CASSTGLYDTGELFF.

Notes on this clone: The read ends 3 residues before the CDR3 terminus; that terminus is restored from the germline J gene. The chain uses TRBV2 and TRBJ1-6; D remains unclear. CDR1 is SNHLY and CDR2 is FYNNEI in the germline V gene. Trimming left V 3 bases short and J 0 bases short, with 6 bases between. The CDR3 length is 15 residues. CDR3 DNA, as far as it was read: TGTGCCAGCAGTGACCCTAGCTCCTATAATTCACCC. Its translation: CASSDPSSYNSP. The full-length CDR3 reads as CASSDPSSYNSPLHF.

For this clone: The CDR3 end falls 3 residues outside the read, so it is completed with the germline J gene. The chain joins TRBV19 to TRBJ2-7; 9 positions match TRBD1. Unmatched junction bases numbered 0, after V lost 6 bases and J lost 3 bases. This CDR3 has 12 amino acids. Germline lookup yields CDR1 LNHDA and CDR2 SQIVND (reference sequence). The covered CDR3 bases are TGTGCCAGTAGGGACAGGGGCTACGAG. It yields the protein CASRDRGYE. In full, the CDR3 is CASRDRGYEQYF.

The CDR3 here is CASSYAGTSTDTQYF. Partial CDR3 DNA: TGTGCCAGCAGTTACGCCGGGACTAGCACAGATACG. This chain uses TRBV6-2 or TRBV6-3 with TRBJ2-3, with D perhaps matching TRBD2 (6 bases). The read comes to an end 3 residues before the CDR3 does, leaving the germline J gene to fill in the end. CDR3 size: 15 residues. V shed 2 bases and J shed 0 bases, with 9 bases lying between them. CDR1 and CDR2 (germline): MNHEY, SVGEGT.